This TCR beta chain stems from a study of cytotoxic CD8 clonotypes in ibrutinib-treated CLL. Clones were read by immunoSEQ multiplex PCR, and TCRdb kept only the in-frame ones, dropping some. The data show about 300,000 clones, around 66% seen once. The CDR3 totals 16 residues. Germline V lookup: CDR1 SGHVS, CDR2 FQNEAQ. Trimming left V 0 bases short and J 1 base short, with 12 bases between. This clonotype was sampled from a human donor with chronic lymphocytic leukemia. The sample was PBMCs, taken after 36 months of ibrutinib treatment. The chain joins TRBV7-8 to TRBJ1-1; D not certain. The CDR3 protein is CASSLAPHTRNTEAFF. CDR3 nucleotide sequence: TGTGCCAGCAGCTTAGCGCCCCACACACGGAACACTGAAGCTTTCTTT.